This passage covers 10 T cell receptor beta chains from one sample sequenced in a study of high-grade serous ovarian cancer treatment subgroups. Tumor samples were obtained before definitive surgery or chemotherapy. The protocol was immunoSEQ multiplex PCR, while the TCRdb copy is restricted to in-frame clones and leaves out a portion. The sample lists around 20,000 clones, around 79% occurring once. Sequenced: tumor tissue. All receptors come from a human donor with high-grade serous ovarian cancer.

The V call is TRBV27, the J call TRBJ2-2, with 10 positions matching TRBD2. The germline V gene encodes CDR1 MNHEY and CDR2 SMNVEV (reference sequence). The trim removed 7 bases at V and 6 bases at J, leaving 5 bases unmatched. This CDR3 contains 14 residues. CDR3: CASTPLAGAGELFF. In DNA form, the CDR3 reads TGTGCCAGCACCCCTCTAGCGGGAGCCGGGGAGCTGTTTTTT.

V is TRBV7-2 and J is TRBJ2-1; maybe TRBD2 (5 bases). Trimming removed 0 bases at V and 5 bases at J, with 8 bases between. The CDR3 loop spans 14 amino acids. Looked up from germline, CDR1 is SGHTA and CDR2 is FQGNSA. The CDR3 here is CASSLAEGNNEQFF. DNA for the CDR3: TGTGCCAGCAGCTTAGCAGAGGGCAACAATGAGCAGTTCTTC.

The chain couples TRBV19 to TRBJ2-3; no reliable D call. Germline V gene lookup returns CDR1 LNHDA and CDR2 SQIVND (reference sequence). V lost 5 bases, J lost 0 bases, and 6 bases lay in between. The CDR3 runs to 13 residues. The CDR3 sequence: CASSSASTDTQYF. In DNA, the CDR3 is TGTGCCAGTAGTTCAGCTAGCACAGATACGCAGTATTTT.

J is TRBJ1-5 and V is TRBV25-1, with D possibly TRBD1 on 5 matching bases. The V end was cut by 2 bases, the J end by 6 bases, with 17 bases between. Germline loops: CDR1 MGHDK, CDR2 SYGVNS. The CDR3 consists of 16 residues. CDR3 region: CASSEPSGRVSQPQHF. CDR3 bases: TGTGCCAGCAGTGAACCCTCAGGCAGGGTCTCTCAGCCCCAGCATTTT.

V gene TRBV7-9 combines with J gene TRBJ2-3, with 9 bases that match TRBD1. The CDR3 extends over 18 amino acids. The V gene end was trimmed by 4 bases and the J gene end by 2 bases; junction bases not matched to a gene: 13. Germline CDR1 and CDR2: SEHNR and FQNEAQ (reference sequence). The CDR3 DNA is TGTGCCAGCAGCTCCTGGACAGGGGCCAGCACCCACACAGATACGCAGTATTTT. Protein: CASSSWTGASTHTDTQYF.

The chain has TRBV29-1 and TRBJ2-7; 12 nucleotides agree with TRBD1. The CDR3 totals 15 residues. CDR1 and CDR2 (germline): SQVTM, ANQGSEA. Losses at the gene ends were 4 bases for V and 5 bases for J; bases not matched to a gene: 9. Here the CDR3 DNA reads TGCAGCGTTGTGAAGGGACAGGGGGCTAACGACGAGCAGTACTTC. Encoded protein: CSVVKGQGANDEQYF.

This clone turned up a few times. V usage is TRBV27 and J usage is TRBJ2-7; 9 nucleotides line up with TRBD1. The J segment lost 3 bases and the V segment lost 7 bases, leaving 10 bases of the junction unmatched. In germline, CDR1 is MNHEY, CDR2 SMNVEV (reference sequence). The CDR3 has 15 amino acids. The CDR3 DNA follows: TGTGCCAGCAAGTCTGGGGACAGGGTATACTACGAGCAGTACTTC. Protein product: CASKSGDRVYYEQYF.

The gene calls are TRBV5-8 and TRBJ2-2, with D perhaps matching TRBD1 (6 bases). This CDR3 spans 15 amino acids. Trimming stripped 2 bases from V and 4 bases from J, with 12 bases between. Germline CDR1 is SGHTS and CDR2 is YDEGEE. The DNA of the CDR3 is TGTGCCAGCAGCTTAACAGGGTCGATCACCGGGGAGCTGTTTTTT. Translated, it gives CASSLTGSITGELFF.

The CDR3 reads CASSQDIPGQGREKLFF. The CDR3 nucleotides read TGCGCCAGCAGCCAAGACATCCCGGGACAGGGTCGAGAAAAACTGTTTTTT. This rearrangement joins TRBV4-3 to TRBJ1-4, with 9 bases lining up with TRBD1. The CDR3 has 17 residues. Per the germline V gene, CDR1 is LGHNA and CDR2 is YSLEER. V was pared by 0 bases and J by 8 bases, with 10 bases of the junction left unmatched.

CDR3 sequence: CASSLGTADTQYF. The CDR3 bases are TGTGCCAGCAGCTTAGGGACAGCAGATACGCAGTATTTT. V is TRBV11-2 and J is TRBJ2-3; possible D gene TRBD1, 6 bases. V was clipped by 1 base and J by 4 bases, with 6 bases between them. CDR1 is SGHAT, CDR2 FQNNGV, per germline. There are 13 residues in the CDR3. The variable domain in full, with the rest retrieved from reference TRBV11-2 and TRBJ2-3, is EAGVAQSPRYKIIEKRQSVAFWCNPISGHATLYWYQQILGQGPKLLIQFQNNGVVDDSQLPKDRFSAERLKGVDSTLKIQPAKLEDSAVYLCASSLGTADTQYFGPGTRLTVL.